This T cell receptor (beta chain) was retrieved from a study of CD8 T cells in ankylosing spondylitis. The study, taken as a whole, reports: Ankylosing spondylitis blood seemed to carry a telltale TCR beta motif made of eight or nine highly homologous variants. Earlier studies detected some motif variants in reactive arthritis synovial fluid and blood.

This CDR3 has 16 amino acids. V dropped 2 bases and J dropped 8 bases, with 18 bases sitting between them. The germline gives CDR1 LGHNA, CDR2 YNFKEQ. 5'-RACE, quantitative and with molecular barcodes, yielded the TCR beta libraries. TCRdb called the 5' RACE reads again in MiXCR, with one record for every CDR3 protein. This table holds under 35,000 distinct CDR3 sequences, around 6.7% found once. This clonotype has only a few counts. Its specificity is unknown. The sample comprised blood, either unsorted or a sorted T cell fraction (not recorded which). The chain links TRBV4-2 to TRBJ1-4; possibly TRBD1 for D (6 bases). This receptor was identified in a male donor with ankylosing spondylitis or in good health (not recorded which). DNA for the CDR3: TGTGCCAGCAGCCAACCGTACAGGGAAGGAGGAGAAAAACTGTTTTTT. Its protein product is CASSQPYREGGEKLFF.